The 31 T cell receptor beta chains presented below share a single source sample, sequenced in a study of blood T cells in healthy people across ages. Sample-barcoded 5' priming and a J-beta primer mix drove a second PCR of about 6 to 11 cycles. Each CDR3 protein is one row after TCRdb ran MiXCR on the 5' RACE reads. The sample records more than 1 million distinct CDR3 sequences, more than 40% being singletons. Specimen: blood. The source of these receptors is an older woman in good health.

This rearrangement joins TRBV5-1 to TRBJ2-7, with D perhaps being TRBD1 or TRBD2 (5 bases each). The J call may be incorrect, as the DNA end agrees better with TRBJ2-5. Germline V gene sequence: CDR1 SGHRS, CDR2 YFSETQ. The CDR3 spans 14 residues. The CDR3 here is CASTPVGVRETQYF. The DNA of the CDR3 is TGCGCCAGCACCCCCGTGGGGGTTAGAGAGACCCAGTACTTC.

This clonotype was detected a few times. This CDR3 reads CATSRVIGSTQETQYF. As DNA, the CDR3 is TGTGCCACCAGCAGAGTGATCGGGTCAACACAAGAGACCCAGTACTTC. The rearrangement links TRBV15 to TRBJ2-5; no definite D call. This CDR3 comprises 16 residues. CDR1 is LNHNV, CDR2 YYDKDF, per germline (reference sequence). The V end was cut by 1 base, the J end by 2 bases, with 14 bases between.

The chain is built from TRBV6-1 and TRBJ1-1, with TRBD1 as a possible D gene (5 bases). Trimming left V 3 bases short and J 4 bases short, with 12 bases between. This CDR3 spans 14 amino acids. From germline, CDR1 is MNHNS and CDR2 SASEGT. CDR3 in amino acids: CASSENSGFTEAFF. CDR3 coding DNA: TGTGCCAGCAGTGAGAATTCAGGGTTCACTGAAGCTTTCTTT.

Written as DNA, the CDR3 is TGTGCCAGCAGTTCCTACAGGGGCGCAGACACCGGGGAGCTGTTTTTT. It yields the protein CASSSYRGADTGELFF. This rearrangement joins TRBV27 to TRBJ2-2, with 7 bases aligning to TRBD1. The V and J ends lost 4 bases and 3 bases, in that order; junction bases with no gene match: 8. Germline V gives CDR1 MNHEY, CDR2 SMNVEV (reference sequence). The CDR3 runs to 16 residues.

The V call is TRBV27, the J call TRBJ2-7; 11 bases map to TRBD2. The V gene end was trimmed by 4 bases and the J gene end by 7 bases; junction bases not matched to a gene: 12. The CDR3 loop spans 16 amino acids. In germline, CDR1 is MNHEY, CDR2 SMNVEV (reference sequence). The CDR3 nucleotides are TGTGCCAGCAGTTATCTCCTAGCGGGAGGCTACAATGAGCAGTACTTC. As protein: CASSYLLAGGYNEQYF.

Points on this clonotype: Just one base apart from a much larger clone, this may be a read error. The rearrangement links TRBV20-1 to TRBJ2-5; 10 bases are shared with TRBD2. Germline CDR1 and CDR2: DFQATT and SNEGSKA (reference sequence). The CDR3 has 14 amino acids. V was pared by 1 base and J by 11 bases, with 10 bases of the junction left unmatched. The CDR3 nucleotides are TGCAGTGCTAGAGCGGCTAGCGGGAGCAATGAGCAGTACTTC. Protein product: CSARAASGSNEQYF.

The chain recombines TRBV9 with TRBJ2-5; D call uncertain. Germline V gene data show CDR1 as SGDLS and CDR2 as YYNGEE. The CDR3 has 14 amino acids. V lost 0 bases to trimming and J lost 1 base, with 7 bases between them. CDR3 in amino acids: CASSVEGGQETQYF. DNA of the CDR3: TGTGCCAGCAGCGTAGAGGGTGGCCAAGAGACCCAGTACTTC.

In this sample, this clonotype turned up once. The chain employs TRBV19 and TRBJ2-1; D is unresolved. Trimming stripped 5 bases from V and 1 base from J, with 15 bases between. Germline-derived CDR1 and CDR2 are LNHDA and SQIVND (reference sequence). The CDR3 totals 16 residues. The CDR3 protein is CASSPALGPSYNEQFF. In DNA, the CDR3 is TGTGCCAGTAGTCCCGCTCTAGGTCCGTCCTACAATGAGCAGTTCTTC.

As DNA, the CDR3 is TGTGCCAGCAGCCAAGAATTAGCGAGAAGCACAGATACGCAGTATTTT. The encoded protein is CASSQELARSTDTQYF. The genes are TRBV4-2 and TRBJ2-3; perhaps TRBD2 as D (5 bases). Germline loops: CDR1 LGHNA, CDR2 YNFKEQ. V was cut by 0 bases and J by 0 bases, with 10 bases left in between. The CDR3 is 16 amino acids.

This clonotype was seen a handful of times. The chain uses TRBV6-1 and TRBJ2-1, with a possible D match to TRBD1 (5 bases). The length of the CDR3 is 15 residues. Germline lookup yields CDR1 MNHNS and CDR2 SASEGT. Trimming cost V 0 bases and J 4 bases, with 10 bases left between them. CDR3 region: CASSEAHQGYNEQFF. The DNA for the CDR3 is TGTGCCAGCAGTGAAGCGCACCAGGGATACAATGAGCAGTTCTTC.

This chain connects TRBV28 to TRBJ1-5; D may be TRBD1 (6 bases). Germline CDR1 is MDHEN and CDR2 is SYDVKM. This CDR3 contains 14 residues. V was pared by 7 bases and J by 3 bases, with 13 bases between. The CDR3 DNA sequence: TGTGCCAGCACCCCGGGGGGGCCCAATCAGCCCCAGCATTTT. Protein sequence: CASTPGGPNQPQHF. Combining the CDR3 with reference TRBV28 and TRBJ1-5 gives the whole variable domain DVKVTQSSRYLVKRTGEKVFLECVQDMDHENMFWYRQDPGLGLRLIYFSYDVKMKEKGDIPEGYSVSREKKERFSLILESASTNQTSMYLCASTPGGPNQPQHFGDGTRLSIL.

The rearrangement joins TRBV7-6 to TRBJ2-7; 9 bases match TRBD1. CDR3 length equals 15 residues. Germline V gives CDR1 SGHVS, CDR2 FNYEAQ. Trimming cost V 2 bases and J 3 bases; bases outside gene matches: 5. The DNA for the CDR3 is TGTGCCAGCAGCTTAAAGGGGACAGGGAACTACGAGCAGTACTTC. This translates into CASSLKGTGNYEQYF.

The chain couples TRBV25-1 to TRBJ2-3; TRBD2 is a possible D gene (6 bases). Trimming shortened V by 4 bases and J by 3 bases, and 17 bases separated the two germline ends. CDR1 is MGHDK, CDR2 SYGVNS, per germline. This CDR3 spans 16 amino acids. The CDR3 sequence: CASSASSGLTTDTQYF. As DNA, the CDR3 is TGTGCCAGCAGTGCGAGCTCGGGACTCACTACAGATACGCAGTATTTT.

This chain connects TRBV2 to TRBJ1-4; D ambiguous. The ends were cut back, 7 bases at V and 15 bases at J, with 18 bases in the middle. The CDR3 is made up of 12 amino acids. Germline V CDR1 and CDR2: SNHLY, FYNNEI. The CDR3 sequence: CASIRPGSVLFF. The DNA of the CDR3 is TGTGCCAGCATCCGACCGGGATCGGTATTGTTTTTT.

This rearrangement joins TRBV9 to TRBJ1-3, with a tentative D call TRBD1 (6 bases). Trimming removed 3 bases at V and 3 bases at J, with 13 bases between. In germline, CDR1 is SGDLS, CDR2 YYNGEE. The CDR3 has 15 amino acids. The CDR3: CASSANRALGNTIYF. Here the CDR3 DNA reads TGTGCCAGCAGCGCCAACAGGGCCCTTGGAAACACCATATATTTT.

The gene calls are TRBV20-1 and TRBJ2-1, with 8 positions matching TRBD2. Germline CDR1 DFQATT, CDR2 SNEGSKA (reference sequence). The CDR3 loop spans 19 amino acids. V gave up 1 base and J gave up 4 bases; unmatched junction bases: 18. The CDR3 is CSARGERETLADSYNEQFF. The CDR3 DNA reads as TGCAGTGCTAGAGGAGAAAGGGAGACACTAGCGGACTCTTACAATGAGCAGTTCTTC.

The gene calls are TRBV29-1 and TRBJ2-7; a possible D gene is TRBD1 (6 bases). The CDR3 totals 14 residues. V dropped 5 bases and J dropped 5 bases, with 19 bases sitting between them. Looked up from germline, CDR1 is SQVTM and CDR2 is ANQGSEA. The CDR3 sequence is CSVSYRVGVDEQYF. CDR3 in DNA: TGCAGCGTTTCCTACAGGGTGGGTGTGGACGAGCAGTACTTC.

The gene calls are TRBV6-6 and TRBJ2-7, with TRBD2 as a possible D gene (5 bases). Per germline, CDR1 MNHNY and CDR2 SVGAGI (reference sequence). V dropped 4 bases and J dropped 3 bases, with 13 bases sitting between them. The CDR3 contains 14 residues. The DNA of the CDR3 is TGTGCCAGCAGTTTCGGCAGAGACTACTACGAGCAGTACTTC. This gives the protein CASSFGRDYYEQYF.

On this clonotype: A much more abundant neighbour one base away suggests this may be a read error. The V gene is TRBV20-1, the J gene TRBJ2-4; D is ambiguous. The end of the DNA is better explained by TRBJ2-5, so the J call may be wrong. CDR1 DFQATT and CDR2 SNEGSKA come from the germline V gene (reference sequence). The CDR3 length is 14 residues. CDR3 DNA sequence: TGCAGTGCTATTTACCTCCTGCAGGAAGGGACCCAGTACTTC. Translated, it gives CSAIYLLQEGTQYF.

This clonotype turned up a few times. The chain links TRBV20-1 to TRBJ2-3; D not certain. V was cut by 4 bases and J by 4 bases, with 18 bases left in between. Germline assignment: CDR1 DFQATT and CDR2 SNEGSKA (reference sequence). This CDR3 region has 15 residues. The CDR3 here is CSAISSGSVPDTQYF. The CDR3 DNA is TGCAGTGCTATCTCAAGTGGCTCGGTCCCAGATACGCAGTATTTT.

The chain couples TRBV3-1 to TRBJ1-1; perhaps TRBD1 as D (5 bases). There are 14 residues in the CDR3. The V end lost 4 bases, the J end lost 0 bases, and 9 bases lay between the germline ends. The V gene's germline CDR1 is LGHDT and CDR2 YNNKEL (reference sequence). CDR3 bases: TGTGCCAGCAGCCCCAGGGTTATGAACACTGAAGCTTTCTTT. It specifies CASSPRVMNTEAFF.

There are a few counts of this clonotype. The chain has TRBV29-1 and TRBJ2-1; maybe TRBD1 (6 bases). Germline V lookup: CDR1 SQVTM, CDR2 ANQGSEA. Trimming stripped 4 bases from V and 10 bases from J, with 20 bases between. The CDR3 loop spans 14 amino acids. The CDR3 sequence is CSVGGLDGFWEQFF. CDR3 bases: TGCAGCGTTGGGGGGCTAGATGGGTTCTGGGAGCAGTTCTTC.

This clonotype occurred once. This chain joins TRBV3-1 and TRBJ2-3; D gene unclear. The V end lost 4 bases, the J end lost 1 base, and 15 bases lay between the germline ends. Germline V gene lookup returns CDR1 LGHDT and CDR2 YNNKEL (reference sequence). The CDR3 length is 16 residues. In DNA, the CDR3 is TGTGCCAGCAGCCCAACGGTCCGGGCGGGCACAGATACGCAGTATTTT. Amino acid sequence: CASSPTVRAGTDTQYF.

The chain uses TRBV29-1 and TRBJ2-3; 8 positions match TRBD1. The CDR3 has 15 amino acids. Germline CDR1 and CDR2: SQVTM and ANQGSEA. Trimming removed 3 bases from V and 3 bases from J; junction bases left unmatched: 8. The CDR3, as DNA: TGCAGCGTTGACACTTCACAGGGGGTGACAGATACGCAGTATTTT. This codes for CSVDTSQGVTDTQYF.

The count of this clonotype is one. V gene TRBV7-9 combines with J gene TRBJ2-5; TRBD2 is a possible D gene (6 bases). V shed 3 bases and J shed 11 bases, with 16 bases lying between them. Germline CDR1 SEHNR, CDR2 FQNEAQ (reference sequence). This CDR3 contains 13 residues. CDR3 region: CASSFKSPGEQYF. The CDR3 nucleotides are TGTGCCAGCAGCTTTAAATCCCCGGGGGAGCAGTACTTC.

The gene calls are TRBV19 and TRBJ2-1; D gene unclear. The germline V gene has CDR1 LNHDA and CDR2 SQIVND (reference sequence). This CDR3 comprises 12 residues. V lost 3 bases to trimming and J lost 7 bases, with 7 bases between them. Here the CDR3 reads CASSIAKNEQFF. Here the CDR3 DNA reads TGTGCCAGTAGTATCGCGAAAAATGAGCAGTTCTTC.

V gene TRBV15 combines with J gene TRBJ2-1; 11 bases fit TRBD2. The J segment lost 2 bases and the V segment lost 0 bases, leaving 12 bases of the junction unmatched. Germline-derived CDR1 and CDR2 are LNHNV and YYDKDF (reference sequence). The length of the CDR3 is 20 residues. CDR3 in DNA: TGTGCCACCAGCAGAGATCGCGGGCCCGGACTAGCGGGCCCCTACAATGAGCAGTTCTTC. As protein: CATSRDRGPGLAGPYNEQFF.

The rearrangement links TRBV20-1 to TRBJ2-1; D unresolved. The CDR3 is 14 residues long. From germline, CDR1 is DFQATT and CDR2 SNEGSKA (reference sequence). Trimming took 0 bases from V and 8 from J, leaving 14 bases between them. CDR3 bases: TGCAGTGCTAGAGATCGATTGACGAGCGATGAGCAGTTCTTC. Translating it yields CSARDRLTSDEQFF.

The gene calls are TRBV30 and TRBJ1-2, with 9 bases identical to TRBD1. The CDR3 totals 12 residues. CDR1 and CDR2 from the germline V gene are GTSNPN and SVGIG (reference sequence). V trimming: 0 bases; J trimming: 13 bases; junction bases outside the gene matches: 6. This CDR3 is CAWSVRTGASTF. CDR3 sequence (DNA): TGTGCCTGGAGTGTACGGACAGGGGCCTCCACCTTC.

The chain is built from TRBV28 and TRBJ2-3, with D possibly being TRBD1 or TRBD2 (5 bases each). Germline loops: CDR1 MDHEN, CDR2 SYDVKM. This CDR3 comprises 14 residues. Trimming cost V 8 bases and J 4 bases, with 16 bases left between them. The CDR3 nucleotides are TGTGCCAGCGTCCGGGACGGAGTCCCAGATACGCAGTATTTT. This sequence encodes CASVRDGVPDTQYF.

This clonotype was recorded a few times. The V call is TRBV10-3, the J call TRBJ1-6, with a possible D match to TRBD1 (5 bases). Germline V lookup: CDR1 ENHRY, CDR2 SYGVKD. The CDR3 extends over 13 amino acids. The V end was cut by 8 bases, the J end by 8 bases, with 13 bases between. CDR3 residues: CAIGRGSDSPLHF. CDR3 coding DNA: TGTGCCATCGGAAGGGGATCGGATTCACCCCTCCACTTT.